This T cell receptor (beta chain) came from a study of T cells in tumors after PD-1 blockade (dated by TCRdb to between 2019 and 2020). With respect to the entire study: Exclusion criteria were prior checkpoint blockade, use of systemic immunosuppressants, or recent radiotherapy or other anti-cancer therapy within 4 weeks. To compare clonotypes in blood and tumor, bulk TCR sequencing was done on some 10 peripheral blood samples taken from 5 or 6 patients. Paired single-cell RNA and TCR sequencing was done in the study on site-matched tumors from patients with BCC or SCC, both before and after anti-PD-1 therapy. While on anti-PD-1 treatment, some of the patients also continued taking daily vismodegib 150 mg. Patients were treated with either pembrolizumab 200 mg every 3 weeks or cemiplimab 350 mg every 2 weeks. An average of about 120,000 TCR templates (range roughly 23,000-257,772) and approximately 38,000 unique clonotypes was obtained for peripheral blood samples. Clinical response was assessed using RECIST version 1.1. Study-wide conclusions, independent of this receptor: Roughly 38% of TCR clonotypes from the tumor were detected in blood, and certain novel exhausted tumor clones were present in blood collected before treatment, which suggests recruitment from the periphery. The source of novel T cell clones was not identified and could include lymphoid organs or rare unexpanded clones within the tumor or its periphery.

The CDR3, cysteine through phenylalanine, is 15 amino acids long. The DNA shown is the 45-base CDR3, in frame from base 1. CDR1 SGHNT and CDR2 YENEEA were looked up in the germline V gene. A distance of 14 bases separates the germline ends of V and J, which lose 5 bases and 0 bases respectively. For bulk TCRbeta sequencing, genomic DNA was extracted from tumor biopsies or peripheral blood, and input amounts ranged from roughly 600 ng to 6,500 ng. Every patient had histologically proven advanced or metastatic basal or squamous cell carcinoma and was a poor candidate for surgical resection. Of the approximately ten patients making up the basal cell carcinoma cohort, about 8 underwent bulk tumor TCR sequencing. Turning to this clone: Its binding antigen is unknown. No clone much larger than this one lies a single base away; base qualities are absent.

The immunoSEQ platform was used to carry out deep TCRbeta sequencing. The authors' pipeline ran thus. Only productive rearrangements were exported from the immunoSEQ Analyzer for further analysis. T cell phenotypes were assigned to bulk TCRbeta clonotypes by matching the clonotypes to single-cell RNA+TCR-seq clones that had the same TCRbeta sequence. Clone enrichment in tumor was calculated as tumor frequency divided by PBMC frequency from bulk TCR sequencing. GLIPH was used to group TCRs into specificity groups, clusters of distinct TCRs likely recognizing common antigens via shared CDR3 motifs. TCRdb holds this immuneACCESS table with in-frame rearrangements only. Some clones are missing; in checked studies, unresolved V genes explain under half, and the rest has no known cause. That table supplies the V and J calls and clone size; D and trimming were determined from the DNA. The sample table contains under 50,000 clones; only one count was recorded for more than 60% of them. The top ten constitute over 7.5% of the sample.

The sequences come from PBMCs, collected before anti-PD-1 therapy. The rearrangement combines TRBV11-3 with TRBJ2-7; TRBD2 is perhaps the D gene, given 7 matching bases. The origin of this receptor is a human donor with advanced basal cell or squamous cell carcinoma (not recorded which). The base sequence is TGTGCCAGCAGCCCCCAGGGGAGGGCCTCCTACGAGCAGTACTTC. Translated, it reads CASSPQGRASYEQYF.